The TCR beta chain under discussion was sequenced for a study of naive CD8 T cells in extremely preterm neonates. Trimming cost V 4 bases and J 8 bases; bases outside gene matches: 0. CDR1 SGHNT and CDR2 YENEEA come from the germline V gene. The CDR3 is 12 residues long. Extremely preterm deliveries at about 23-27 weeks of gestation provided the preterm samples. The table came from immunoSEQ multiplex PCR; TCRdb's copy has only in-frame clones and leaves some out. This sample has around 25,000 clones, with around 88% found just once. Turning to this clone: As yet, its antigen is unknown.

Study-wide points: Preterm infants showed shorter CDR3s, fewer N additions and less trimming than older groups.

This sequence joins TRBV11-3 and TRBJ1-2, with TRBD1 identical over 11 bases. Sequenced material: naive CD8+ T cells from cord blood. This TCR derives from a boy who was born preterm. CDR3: CASSWTGGGYTF. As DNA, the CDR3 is TGTGCCAGCAGCTGGACAGGGGGCGGCTACACCTTC.